One sample yielded the 30 T cell receptor beta chains listed below, sequenced in a study of CD8+ T cells in alopecia areata. It was cDNA, reverse transcribed from extracted RNA, that served as the sequencing template. Libraries were prepared by immunoSEQ multiplex PCR; TCRdb keeps only in-frame clonotypes and omits some of them. The data show about 180,000 clones, more than 60% seen once. This sample comprised CD4+ T cells sorted from blood, obtained at week 0. The receptors were gathered from a human donor with alopecia areata.

The chain combines TRBV5-1 with TRBJ2-7; 8 bases are shared with TRBD1. The CDR3 has 12 residues. V gave up 4 bases and J gave up 6 bases; unmatched junction bases: 3. CDR1 SGHRS and CDR2 YFSETQ come from the germline V gene. The CDR3 sequence is CASSLQGGEQYF. The DNA for the CDR3 is TGCGCCAGCAGCCTACAGGGGGGCGAGCAGTACTTC.

The V and J genes are TRBV18 and TRBJ1-1, with 7 positions matching TRBD1. J was trimmed by 6 bases and V by 3 bases; bases with no gene match: 7. Germline loops: CDR1 KGHSH, CDR2 LQKENI. The CDR3 consists of 14 residues. The CDR3 reads CASSPFSGQSEAFF. CDR3 DNA: TGTGCCAGCTCACCCTTCTCGGGACAGTCTGAAGCTTTCTTT.

This chain connects TRBV9 to TRBJ2-1; 8 bases match TRBD2. The junction had 8 bases not matched to a gene; V was cut back by 0 bases and J by 9 bases. The germline V gene encodes CDR1 SGDLS and CDR2 YYNGEE. The CDR3 contains 15 residues. This CDR3 reads CASSVESGGRLEQFF. The CDR3 nucleotides are TGTGCCAGCAGCGTAGAAAGCGGGGGACGTCTTGAGCAGTTCTTC.

The chain uses TRBV5-1 and TRBJ2-7; perhaps D is TRBD1 or TRBD2 (5 bases each). The CDR3 has 13 residues. V was shortened by 4 bases and J by 4 bases, with 12 bases between the two germline ends. In germline, CDR1 is SGHRS, CDR2 YFSETQ. The CDR3: CASSPGAPYEQYF. The CDR3 coding sequence is TGCGCCAGCAGCCCCGGGGCTCCGTACGAGCAGTACTTC.

The V gene is TRBV25-1, the J gene TRBJ1-2; D remains ambiguous. Germline V gives CDR1 MGHDK, CDR2 SYGVNS. Deletions cut 4 bases from V and 2 bases from J, with 5 bases between. CDR3 length: 12 amino acids. Here the CDR3 reads CASSGVNYGYTF. As DNA, the CDR3 is TGTGCCAGCAGTGGGGTGAACTATGGCTACACCTTC.

The chain joins TRBV29-1 to TRBJ1-1; TRBD1 is a possible D gene (5 bases). V lost 4 bases and J 1 base, leaving 7 bases between the germline ends. This CDR3 spans 12 amino acids. From germline, CDR1 is SQVTM and CDR2 ANQGSEA. Written as DNA, the CDR3 is TGCAGCGTTGGGACATCGAACACTGAAGCTTTCTTT. Its protein product is CSVGTSNTEAFF.

V gene TRBV29-1 combines with J gene TRBJ2-7; D is perhaps TRBD1 (5 bases). CDR1 SQVTM and CDR2 ANQGSEA come from the germline V gene. V was shortened by 4 bases and J by 2 bases, with 9 bases between the two germline ends. The CDR3 sequence is 12 residues long. For the CDR3, the DNA is TGCAGCGTTGTGGCAGGGCCCTACGAGCAGTACTTC. Translation: CSVVAGPYEQYF.

This chain links TRBV2 with TRBJ2-4; a possible D gene is TRBD1 (6 bases). This CDR3 contains 14 residues. Germline lookup yields CDR1 SNHLY and CDR2 FYNNEI. V lost 2 bases and J 6 bases, leaving 11 bases between the germline ends. The CDR3 DNA follows: TGTGCCAGCAGTGAAAGGGGGACAATAAACATTCAGTACTTC. This gives the protein CASSERGTINIQYF.

As for this clone: A read error may account for a junction end that differs from germline. This chain connects TRBV4-3 to TRBJ2-3; D may be TRBD2 (5 bases). CDR1 and CDR2 (germline): LGHNA, YSLEER. This CDR3 has 11 amino acids. The CDR3 coding sequence is TGCGCCAGCAGCAAAGAGGGTACGCAGTATTTT. As protein: CASSKEGTQYF.

The CDR3 region is CASSGQGNTEAFF. The CDR3, as DNA: TGTGCCAGCAGTGGACAGGGGAACACTGAAGCTTTCTTT. The rearrangement joins TRBV27 to TRBJ1-1; 8 bases agree with TRBD1. The CDR3 consists of 13 residues. V was clipped by 5 bases and J by 1 base; unmatched bases: 0. CDR1 and CDR2 (germline): MNHEY, SMNVEV (reference sequence).

The J gene is TRBJ1-2, the V gene TRBV7-3; D unclear. Germline-derived CDR1 and CDR2 are SGHTA and FQGTGA. V was pared by 5 bases and J by 0 bases, with 7 bases between. The CDR3 runs to 13 residues. CDR3 sequence (DNA): TGTGCCAGCAGCGAGAGAACTAACTATGGCTACACCTTC. Translated, it gives CASSERTNYGYTF.

The chain uses TRBV29-1 and TRBJ2-3, with D tentatively TRBD2 (5 bases). The V and J ends lost 5 bases and 6 bases respectively, with 18 bases between them. The V gene's germline CDR1 is SQVTM and CDR2 ANQGSEA. The CDR3 is 14 amino acids. The CDR3 DNA follows: TGCAGCGTTCGAGGACTCTGGGCCGCTGATACGCAGTATTTT. The encoded protein is CSVRGLWAADTQYF.

Points on this clone: Germline and junction disagree at one end, which may indicate a read error. The chain combines TRBV2 with TRBJ2-1; possible D gene TRBD1, 5 bases. The germline V gene has CDR1 SNHLY and CDR2 FYNNEI. CDR3 length: 11 amino acids. The CDR3 nucleotides read TGTGCCAGCAATCTGGACAAAGAGCAGTTCTTC. Translated: CASNLDKEQFF.

The rearrangement links TRBV5-1 to TRBJ2-3; D uncertain. Germline V gene sequence: CDR1 SGHRS, CDR2 YFSETQ. The ends were cut back, 1 base at V and 0 bases at J, with 9 bases in the middle. The CDR3 has 15 amino acids. In nucleotides, the CDR3 is TGCGCCAGCAGCTTGCGAGCAACTAGCACAGATACGCAGTATTTT. This translates into CASSLRATSTDTQYF.

V is TRBV4-1 and J is TRBJ2-3; TRBD2 matches at 7 bases. Germline V gene data show CDR1 as MGHRA and CDR2 as YSYEKL. The CDR3 spans 20 residues. With 0 bases clipped from V and 2 bases from J, the junction kept 17 bases outside the gene matches. The CDR3 region has the DNA TGCGCCAGCAGCCAAGACCCCTCTCCTAGCGGCAGCTCCACCACAGATACGCAGTATTTT. This translates into CASSQDPSPSGSSTTDTQYF.

This clone has just one count. The chain links TRBV30 to TRBJ1-6; 9 bases map to TRBD1. V gave up 2 bases and J gave up 6 bases; unmatched junction bases: 5. The CDR3 has 15 residues. Germline-derived CDR1 and CDR2 are GTSNPN and SVGIG (reference sequence). CDR3 protein: CAWSSTGGSNSPLHF. Here the CDR3 DNA reads TGTGCCTGGAGTTCGACAGGGGGTTCTAATTCACCCCTCCACTTT.

J is TRBJ1-5 and V is TRBV4-3; D may be TRBD1 (6 bases). From germline, CDR1 is LGHNA and CDR2 YSLEER. This CDR3 has 15 residues. Trimming shortened V by 0 bases and J by 7 bases, and 13 bases separated the two germline ends. The CDR3, as DNA: TGCGCCAGCAGCCAAGATCTGATAGGGGGGCAGCCCCAGCATTTT. This sequence encodes CASSQDLIGGQPQHF.

The CDR3 protein is CASSLSRGTGANVLTF. The DNA of the CDR3 is TGTGCCAGCAGCCTCAGCCGCGGGACTGGGGCCAACGTCCTGACTTTC. The rearrangement joins TRBV9 to TRBJ2-6; possibly TRBD2 for D (6 bases). V was clipped by 4 bases and J by 2 bases, with 13 bases between them. This CDR3 region has 16 residues. CDR1 is SGDLS, CDR2 YYNGEE, per germline.

The V call is TRBV5-6, the J call TRBJ2-2; D remains ambiguous. V lost 0 bases to trimming and J lost 5 bases, with 5 bases between them. Germline V gives CDR1 SGHDT, CDR2 YYEEEE. The CDR3 sequence is 13 residues long. The DNA of the CDR3 is TGTGCCAGCAGCTTGGTAACTACCGGGGAGCTGTTTTTT. It translates to CASSLVTTGELFF.

As concerns this clone: The identical CDR3 is also encoded by other nucleotide sequences in the sample. This chain connects TRBV5-1 to TRBJ2-5, with D possibly TRBD1 on 5 matching bases. Germline V lookup: CDR1 SGHRS, CDR2 YFSETQ. The CDR3 totals 14 residues. V was trimmed by 1 base and J by 2 bases, leaving 9 bases between them. In DNA, the CDR3 is TGCGCCAGCAGCTTGAGGGGTTTGCAAGAGACCCAGTACTTC. Translated: CASSLRGLQETQYF.

This chain uses TRBV6-5 with TRBJ1-1; TRBD1 might be the D (6 bases). The length of the CDR3 is 13 residues. Trimming shortened V by 6 bases and J by 7 bases, and 15 bases separated the two germline ends. Germline loops: CDR1 MNHEY, CDR2 SVGAGI. CDR3 sequence reads: CASSQGPRGEAFF. CDR3 DNA sequence: TGTGCCAGCAGCCAGGGGCCCCGGGGTGAAGCTTTCTTT.

This chain links TRBV27 with TRBJ1-6, with a weak D call TRBD1 (6 bases). The CDR3 loop spans 13 amino acids. The V gene lost 5 bases and the J gene lost 17 bases, with 19 bases spanning the gap. Germline CDR1 is MNHEY and CDR2 is SMNVEV (reference sequence). The CDR3 DNA follows: TGTGCCAGCAGTCCGACGGGGCAGGGGATCGTCCACTTT. Protein sequence: CASSPTGQGIVHF.

The J gene is TRBJ1-6, the V gene TRBV25-1; perhaps TRBD1 as D (5 bases). This CDR3 has 13 residues. V was cut by 5 bases and J by 6 bases, with 8 bases left in between. Germline CDR1 reads MGHDK; CDR2 reads SYGVNS. The CDR3 DNA reads as TGTGCCAGCAGTCCGGGGCCTAATTCACCCCTCCACTTT. It specifies CASSPGPNSPLHF.

This clone was recorded a few times. This chain uses TRBV25-1 with TRBJ2-7; 9 nucleotides agree with TRBD1. The J segment lost 6 bases and the V segment lost 5 bases, leaving 8 bases of the junction unmatched. This CDR3 has 14 amino acids. Germline lookup yields CDR1 MGHDK and CDR2 SYGVNS. The CDR3: CASSHGQGSGEQYF. The CDR3 bases are TGTGCCAGCAGTCATGGACAGGGGTCCGGCGAGCAGTACTTC.

With respect to this clone: A much larger clone sits a single nucleotide away, making a read error possible. The chain couples TRBV7-9 to TRBJ1-6; D ambiguous. The CDR3 totals 12 residues. Germline V CDR1 and CDR2: SEHNR, FQNEAQ (reference sequence). The V gene lost 1 base and the J gene lost 9 bases, with 4 bases spanning the gap. CDR3 protein: CASSLEGSPLHF. The CDR3 nucleotides read TGTGCCAGCAGCTTAGAGGGTTCACCCCTCCACTTT.

The rearrangement joins TRBV30 to TRBJ1-5; D gene unclear. The CDR3 is made up of 13 amino acids. Germline CDR1 reads GTSNPN; CDR2 reads SVGIG (reference sequence). Trimming took 2 bases from V and 5 from J, leaving 10 bases between them. The CDR3 protein is CAWSSSDDQPQHF. Written as DNA, the CDR3 is TGTGCCTGGAGTTCAAGCGATGATCAGCCCCAGCATTTT.

This clone was seen only a few times. This chain uses TRBV11-2 with TRBJ2-3, with D possibly TRBD2 on 5 matching bases. Germline V gene data show CDR1 as SGHAT and CDR2 as FQNNGV. V was cut by 1 base and J by 0 bases, with 8 bases left in between. CDR3 length: 15 residues. CDR3 bases: TGTGCCAGCAGCTTAGTCGGCGGGAGCACAGATACGCAGTATTTT. Encoded protein: CASSLVGGSTDTQYF.

The V call is TRBV2, the J call TRBJ2-1; a possible D gene is TRBD2 (7 bases). In germline, CDR1 is SNHLY, CDR2 FYNNEI. CDR3 length: 14 amino acids. Trimming pared 6 bases from V and 5 bases from J, leaving 14 bases between. DNA of the CDR3: TGTGCCAGCAGAGCGCGGGGGCCTAACAATGAGCAGTTCTTC. Residues: CASRARGPNNEQFF.

This clone showed up just a few times. At the DNA level, this CDR3 is encoded by other sequences in the same sample as well. The V and J genes are TRBV30 and TRBJ1-1; TRBD1 is a possible D gene (6 bases). The CDR3 runs to 13 residues. Germline-derived CDR1 and CDR2 are GTSNPN and SVGIG (reference sequence). V lost 4 bases to trimming and J lost 0 bases, with 9 bases between them. The CDR3 DNA reads TGTGCCTGGACCGGACAGATGAACACTGAAGCTTTCTTT. Amino acid sequence: CAWTGQMNTEAFF.

In its sample, this clone was seen many times. The sample contains more than one DNA sequence encoding this CDR3. The chain employs TRBV25-1 and TRBJ2-7, with 7 bases matching TRBD1. V trimming: 2 bases; J trimming: 4 bases; junction bases outside the gene matches: 5. CDR1 and CDR2 (germline): MGHDK, SYGVNS. The CDR3 runs to 14 residues. DNA of the CDR3: TGTGCCAGCAGTGAAACAGGGGTGTTATACGAGCAGTACTTC. Its protein is CASSETGVLYEQYF.